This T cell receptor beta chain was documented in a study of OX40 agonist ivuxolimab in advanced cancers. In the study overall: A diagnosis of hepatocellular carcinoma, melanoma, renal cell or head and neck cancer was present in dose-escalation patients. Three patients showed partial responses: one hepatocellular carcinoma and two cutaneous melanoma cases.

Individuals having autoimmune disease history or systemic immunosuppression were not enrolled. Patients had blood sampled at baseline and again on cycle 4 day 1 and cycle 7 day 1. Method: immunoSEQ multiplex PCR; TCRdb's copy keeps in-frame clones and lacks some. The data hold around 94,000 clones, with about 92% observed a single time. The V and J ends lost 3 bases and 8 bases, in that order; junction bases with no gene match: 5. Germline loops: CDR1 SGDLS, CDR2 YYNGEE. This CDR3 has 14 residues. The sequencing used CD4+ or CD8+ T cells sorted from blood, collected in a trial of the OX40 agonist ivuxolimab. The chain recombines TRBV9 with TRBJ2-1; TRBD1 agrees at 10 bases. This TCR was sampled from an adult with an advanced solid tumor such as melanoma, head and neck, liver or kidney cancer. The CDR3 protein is CASSDGQGVHEQFF. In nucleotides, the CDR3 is TGTGCCAGCAGCGATGGACAGGGGGTCCATGAGCAGTTCTTC.